A single sample gave rise to the 32 T cell receptor beta chains below, sequenced in a study of T cell responses to AZD1222 COVID-19 vaccine. TCRdb's copy holds only in-frame clones and misses some; the assay was immunoSEQ multiplex PCR. The table includes 85,000 to 100,000 clones, about 78% detected once. The specimen was peripheral blood, collected on day 0 of AZD1222 vaccination. These TCRs come from an adult in good health.

This chain uses TRBV19 with TRBJ2-1; tentative D call: TRBD2 (5 bases). V dropped 6 bases and J dropped 0 bases, with 12 bases sitting between them. Per the germline V gene, CDR1 is LNHDA and CDR2 is SQIVND (reference sequence). This CDR3 region has 15 residues. The DNA for the CDR3 is TGTGCCAGTAGGGTTTCGGGGAGCTCCTACAATGAGCAGTTCTTC. Amino acids: CASRVSGSSYNEQFF.

This chain links TRBV11-2 with TRBJ2-7; TRBD1 is a possible D gene (5 bases). CDR3 length: 14 amino acids. The V and J ends lost 6 bases and 0 bases respectively, with 12 bases between them. Germline CDR1 SGHAT, CDR2 FQNNGV. The chain's CDR3 is CASSSQASSYEQYF. As DNA, the CDR3 is TGTGCCAGCAGTTCACAGGCCAGCTCCTACGAGCAGTACTTC. Variable domain in full (rest from reference TRBV11-2 and TRBJ2-7): EAGVAQSPRYKIIEKRQSVAFWCNPISGHATLYWYQQILGQGPKLLIQFQNNGVVDDSQLPKDRFSAERLKGVDSTLKIQPAKLEDSAVYLCASSSQASSYEQYFGPGTRLTVT.

This chain links TRBV28 with TRBJ1-2, with D possibly matching TRBD1 (6 bases). Germline CDR1 reads MDHEN; CDR2 reads SYDVKM. This CDR3 comprises 14 residues. The V and J ends lost 3 bases and 5 bases respectively, with 13 bases between them. CDR3 residues: CASSFTLGQYGYTF. The DNA of the CDR3 is TGTGCCAGCAGTTTTACGCTCGGACAGTATGGCTACACCTTC.

The chain combines TRBV15 with TRBJ2-1, with a weak D call TRBD2 (5 bases). Germline CDR1 and CDR2: LNHNV and YYDKDF (reference sequence). The V end was cut by 0 bases, the J end by 0 bases, with 24 bases between. The CDR3 is made up of 21 amino acids. The CDR3, as DNA: TGTGCCACCAGCAGAGATACGGTGAGGACCTACTTAGAGGGCTCCTACAATGAGCAGTTCTTC. This encodes CATSRDTVRTYLEGSYNEQFF.

This clone was seen just once. This chain links TRBV2 with TRBJ1-1; D may be TRBD1 (5 bases). CDR3 size: 11 residues. Between the trimmed V and J ends, which lost 4 bases and 10 bases, there was a span of 10 bases. Germline values: CDR1 SNHLY, CDR2 FYNNEI. CDR3 sequence: CASSGREVAFF. The CDR3 DNA is TGTGCCAGCAGTGGCAGGGAGGTAGCTTTCTTT.

This rearrangement joins TRBV28 to TRBJ1-5; D possibly corresponds to TRBD1 (6 bases). Germline values: CDR1 MDHEN, CDR2 SYDVKM. Trimming took off 6 bases at V and 4 bases at J, with 13 bases between the two ends. The CDR3 has 14 amino acids. Here the CDR3 reads CASRGGQWNQPQHF. The CDR3 DNA follows: TGTGCCAGCAGGGGTGGACAGTGGAATCAGCCCCAGCATTTT.

The genes are TRBV2 and TRBJ1-5; D may be TRBD1 (5 bases). The CDR3 consists of 12 residues. Germline assignment: CDR1 SNHLY and CDR2 FYNNEI. V lost 6 bases to trimming and J lost 7 bases, with 10 bases between them. The CDR3 sequence is CASSGGEQPQHF. The CDR3 coding sequence is TGTGCCAGCAGCGGGGGTGAGCAGCCCCAGCATTTT.

The gene calls are TRBV18 and TRBJ2-5, with 9 bases aligning to TRBD2. Trimming took 3 bases from V and 5 from J; bases not matched to a gene: 7. The CDR3 runs to 15 residues. Germline values: CDR1 KGHSH, CDR2 LQKENI. The CDR3 DNA follows: TGTGCCAGCTCACCCGGCTCTAGCGGGACGGAGACCCAGTACTTC. Protein product: CASSPGSSGTETQYF.

This clone was picked up a small number of times. Additional DNA sequences in this sample encode the identical CDR3. The V call is TRBV3-1 (or the pseudogene TRBV3-2), the J call TRBJ2-7; D ambiguous. Between the trimmed V and J ends, which lost 1 base and 3 bases, there was a span of 1 base. Per the germline V gene, CDR1 is LGHDT and CDR2 is YNNKEL (reference sequence). This CDR3 has 11 residues. CDR3 nucleotides: TGTGCCAGCAGCCAAGGCTACGAGCAGTACTTC. This sequence encodes CASSQGYEQYF.

This clone was counted many times. V usage is TRBV11-3 and J usage is TRBJ2-7; either TRBD1 or TRBD2 may fit D (6 bases each). Germline V lookup: CDR1 SGHNT, CDR2 YENEEA. The CDR3 length is 12 residues. V gave up 8 bases and J gave up 6 bases, with 14 bases separating them. CDR3 amino acids: CASRGLNGEQYF. The CDR3 bases are TGTGCCAGCCGGGGGCTCAACGGCGAGCAGTACTTC. The whole variable domain, remainder taken from reference TRBV11-3 and TRBJ2-7, is EAGVVQSPRYKIIEKKQPVAFWCNPISGHNTLYWYLQNLGQGPELLIRYENEEAVDDSQLPKDRFSAERLKGVDSTLKIQPAELGDSAVYLCASRGLNGEQYFGPGTRLTVT.

The V and J genes are TRBV28 and TRBJ1-4; D not certain. This CDR3 contains 14 residues. Trimming took 3 bases from V and 6 from J, leaving 11 bases between them. From germline, CDR1 is MDHEN and CDR2 SYDVKM. CDR3 protein: CASSLGNEDEKLFF. DNA of the CDR3: TGTGCCAGCAGTTTGGGCAACGAAGATGAAAAACTGTTTTTT.

The chain carries TRBV5-1 and TRBJ1-3, with D perhaps TRBD1 (5 bases). The V and J ends lost 1 base and 0 bases respectively, with 14 bases between them. Germline-derived CDR1 and CDR2 are SGHRS and YFSETQ. CDR3 length equals 17 residues. CDR3 loop: CASSLSVTGSSGNTIYF. The CDR3, as DNA: TGCGCCAGCAGCTTGTCGGTAACAGGAAGCTCTGGAAACACCATATATTTT. The full variable domain, its missing parts supplied by reference TRBV5-1 and TRBJ1-3, is KAGVTQTPRYLIKTRGQQVTLSCSPISGHRSVSWYQQTPGQGLQFLFEYFSETQRNKGNFPGRFSGRQFSNSRSEMNVSTLELGDSALYLCASSLSVTGSSGNTIYFGEGSWLTVV.

This clone came up a few times. J is TRBJ1-1 and V is TRBV24-1; the match to TRBD1 covers 9 bases. Germline V gene sequence: CDR1 KGHDR, CDR2 SFDVKD. With 0 bases clipped from V and 0 bases from J, the junction kept 13 bases outside the gene matches. The CDR3 runs to 20 residues. CDR3 sequence (DNA): TGTGCCACCAGTGATTTGCTCCTCCTCGGGACAGGGCCGATGAACACTGAAGCTTTCTTT. Its protein product is CATSDLLLLGTGPMNTEAFF.

This clone was recorded once. The chain links TRBV6-2 or TRBV6-3 to TRBJ2-7, with 12 bases identical to TRBD2. This CDR3 comprises 18 residues. Per the germline V gene, CDR1 is MNHEY and CDR2 is SVGEGT. The V segment lost 2 bases and the J segment 0 bases; nucleotides outside the gene matches: 8. The CDR3 DNA follows: TGTGCCAGCAGTTACCGCCTTACTAGCGGGAGGTCCTCCTACGAGCAGTACTTC. Translation gives CASSYRLTSGRSSYEQYF.

The chain links TRBV7-2 to TRBJ2-5, with TRBD2 matching over 14 bases. Germline values: CDR1 SGHTA, CDR2 FQGNSA. The CDR3 is 16 residues long. V shed 4 bases, J shed 5 bases, and the junction held 6 bases outside the gene matches. The chain's CDR3 is CASSSWTSGRSETQYF. For the CDR3, the DNA is TGTGCCAGCAGCTCTTGGACTAGCGGGAGGTCTGAGACCCAGTACTTC.

This clone was detected only a few times. The chain combines TRBV5-8 with TRBJ2-7, with 7 bases identical to TRBD2. The V gene's germline CDR1 is SGHTS and CDR2 YDEGEE. Germline trimming cut 3 bases from V and 5 bases from J; bases unmatched to any gene: 8. This CDR3 is built from 14 residues. The CDR3 nucleotides are TGTGCCAGCAGCTGGAGCGGGACCGGGAACGAGCAGTACTTC. Protein product: CASSWSGTGNEQYF.

This CDR3 reads CASMSRGQRPSGNTIYF. CDR3 coding DNA: TGTGCCAGCATGAGCAGGGGACAGCGACCCTCTGGAAACACCATATATTTT. The genes are TRBV2 and TRBJ1-3; TRBD1 aligns across 7 bases. The CDR3 covers 17 residues. Germline CDR1 SNHLY, CDR2 FYNNEI. V dropped 7 bases and J dropped 0; count of bases not matched to a gene: 12.

In this sample, this clone turned up a few times. The chain links TRBV28 to TRBJ1-4; perhaps TRBD1 as D (6 bases). Trimming shortened V by 1 base and J by 4 bases, and 7 bases separated the two germline ends. The CDR3 is 14 residues long. Looked up from germline, CDR1 is MDHEN and CDR2 is SYDVKM. The CDR3 loop is CASSLSGVNEKLFF. The CDR3 DNA is TGTGCCAGCAGTTTATCAGGGGTTAATGAAAAACTGTTTTTT.

This chain connects TRBV18 to TRBJ2-7; perhaps TRBD1 as D (6 bases). Germline loops: CDR1 KGHSH, CDR2 LQKENI. Trimming removed 2 bases from V and 3 bases from J, with 8 bases in between. The CDR3 has 13 amino acids. The CDR3 loop reads CASSPGQRYEQYF. The CDR3 DNA is TGTGCCAGCTCACCAGGACAGCGCTACGAGCAGTACTTC.

The chain links TRBV18 to TRBJ2-7; D possibly corresponds to TRBD1 (5 bases). Germline CDR1 is KGHSH and CDR2 is LQKENI. The CDR3 is 13 amino acids. The V gene lost 1 base and the J gene lost 4 bases, with 8 bases spanning the gap. CDR3 sequence: CASSPQGLYEQYF. CDR3 bases: TGTGCCAGCTCACCACAGGGGTTATACGAGCAGTACTTC.

The genes are TRBV24-1 and TRBJ2-3; D possibly corresponds to TRBD2 (10 bases). Trimming left V 12 bases short and J 2 bases short, with 44 bases between. Germline values: CDR1 KGHDR, CDR2 SFDVKD. This CDR3 spans 23 amino acids. The CDR3 DNA follows: TGTGCCGCGCTACCTCCGGGACAGGGCCTCCATCAGCGGGAGGGCTCCTACACAGATACGCAGTATTTT. Protein sequence: CAALPPGQGLHQREGSYTDTQYF.

This chain connects TRBV3-1 (or the pseudogene TRBV3-2) to TRBJ2-1; 10 bases align to TRBD1. The length of the CDR3 is 16 residues. V was clipped by 5 bases and J by 8 bases; unmatched bases: 12. Germline V CDR1 and CDR2: LGHDT, YNNKEL (reference sequence). DNA of the CDR3: TGTGCCAGCAGCTCCCCGGCGAGGACAGGGGGTCATGAGCAGTTCTTC. The encoded protein is CASSSPARTGGHEQFF.

The genes are TRBV19 and TRBJ1-4; D unclear. From germline, CDR1 is LNHDA and CDR2 SQIVND (reference sequence). The CDR3 consists of 12 residues. Trimming cost V 2 bases and J 5 bases, with 3 bases left between them. The CDR3 region has the DNA TGTGCCAGTAGTATAAGAAATGAAAAACTGTTTTTT. Amino acids: CASSIRNEKLFF.

The chain uses TRBV5-4 and TRBJ2-7, with 7 nucleotides matching TRBD1. Looked up from germline, CDR1 is SGHNT and CDR2 is YYREEE (reference sequence). The junction had 5 bases not matched to a gene; V was cut back by 2 bases and J by 0 bases. This CDR3 has 15 residues. This CDR3 is CASSFAWDSSYEQYF. Here the CDR3 DNA reads TGTGCCAGCAGCTTTGCGTGGGACAGCTCCTACGAGCAGTACTTC.

The J gene is TRBJ2-7, the V gene TRBV5-4, with 12 bases that match TRBD2. Germline V gene sequence: CDR1 SGHNT, CDR2 YYREEE (reference sequence). V gave up 4 bases and J gave up 6 bases; unmatched junction bases: 8. The CDR3 is made up of 15 amino acids. The CDR3 spells CASSMGGLAGTEQYF. The DNA of the CDR3 is TGTGCCAGCAGCATGGGGGGACTAGCGGGTACCGAGCAGTACTTC.

The V call is TRBV6-5, the J call TRBJ1-5, with D hard to call. Germline lookup yields CDR1 MNHEY and CDR2 SVGAGI. The CDR3 spans 13 residues. V dropped 8 bases and J dropped 0 bases, with 8 bases sitting between them. The CDR3 nucleotides are TGTGCCAGCGAGTCAGGTAGCAATCAGCCCCAGCATTTT. It encodes CASESGSNQPQHF.

DNA for the CDR3: TGCGCCAGCAGCCAAGAACGGGACTACCCCTACGAGCAGTACTTC. Protein: CASSQERDYPYEQYF. V is TRBV4-3 and J is TRBJ2-7, with 7 bases aligning to TRBD2. J gave up 2 bases and V 0 bases, and 4 bases lay outside the gene matches. Per the germline V gene, CDR1 is LGHNA and CDR2 is YSLEER. The CDR3 contains 15 residues.

The rearrangement uses TRBV4-1 and TRBJ1-6; 7 nucleotides line up with TRBD1. Germline CDR1 MGHRA, CDR2 YSYEKL. This CDR3 is built from 20 residues. V lost 1 base to trimming and J lost 7 bases; unmatched junction nucleotides: 19. This CDR3 reads CASSQGPGQRLSIGNSPLHF. CDR3 DNA: TGCGCCAGCAGCCAAGGTCCGGGACAGAGGCTGAGTATAGGGAATTCACCCCTCCACTTT.

The chain recombines TRBV7-8 with TRBJ1-1, with TRBD1 as a possible D gene (5 bases). Germline V gene lookup returns CDR1 SGHVS and CDR2 FQNEAQ. V lost 3 bases to trimming and J lost 1 base, with 9 bases between them. This CDR3 spans 14 amino acids. The CDR3 is CASSFGTENTEAFF. The DNA of the CDR3 is TGTGCCAGCAGCTTCGGGACGGAGAACACTGAAGCTTTCTTT.

This clone was seen a few times. The chain couples TRBV28 to TRBJ2-4; D is uncertain. V lost 5 bases to trimming and J lost 2 bases, with 16 bases between them. The CDR3 has 16 residues. Looked up from germline, CDR1 is MDHEN and CDR2 is SYDVKM. As DNA, the CDR3 is TGTGCCAGCAGTCCCCGGGCCTTAGGCCCCAAAAACATTCAGTACTTC. Residues: CASSPRALGPKNIQYF. The full variable domain, its missing parts supplied by reference TRBV28 and TRBJ2-4, is DVKVTQSSRYLVKRTGEKVFLECVQDMDHENMFWYRQDPGLGLRLIYFSYDVKMKEKGDIPEGYSVSREKKERFSLILESASTNQTSMYLCASSPRALGPKNIQYFGAGTRLSVL.

This rearrangement joins TRBV3-1 (or the pseudogene TRBV3-2) to TRBJ1-3; D possibly corresponds to TRBD1 (5 bases). CDR3 length equals 15 residues. CDR1 is LGHDT and CDR2 is YNNKEL in the germline V gene (reference sequence). The ends were cut back, 5 bases at V and 0 bases at J, with 11 bases in the middle. CDR3 residues: CASSGLTASGNTIYF. The CDR3 nucleotides read TGTGCCAGCAGCGGGTTGACAGCCTCTGGAAACACCATATATTTT.

The V and J genes are TRBV7-8 and TRBJ2-1; D ambiguous. Germline V CDR1 and CDR2: SGHVS, FQNEAQ. This CDR3 has 15 residues. The V gene lost 1 base and the J gene lost 6 bases, with 13 bases spanning the gap. The CDR3 spells CASSLERTYINEQFF. As DNA, the CDR3 is TGTGCCAGCAGCTTAGAACGGACCTACATCAATGAGCAGTTCTTC.